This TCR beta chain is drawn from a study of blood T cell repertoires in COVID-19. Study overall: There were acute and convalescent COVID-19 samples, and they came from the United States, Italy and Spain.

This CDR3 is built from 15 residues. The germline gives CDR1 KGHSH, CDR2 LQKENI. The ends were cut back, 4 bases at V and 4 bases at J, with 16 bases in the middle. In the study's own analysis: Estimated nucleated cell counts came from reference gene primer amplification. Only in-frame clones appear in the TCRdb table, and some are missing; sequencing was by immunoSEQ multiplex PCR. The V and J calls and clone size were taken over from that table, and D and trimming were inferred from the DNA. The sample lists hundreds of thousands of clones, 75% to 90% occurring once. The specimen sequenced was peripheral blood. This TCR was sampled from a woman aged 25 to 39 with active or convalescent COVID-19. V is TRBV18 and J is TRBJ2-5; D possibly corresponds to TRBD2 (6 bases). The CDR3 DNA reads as TGTGCCAGCTCACTGCGTCGGGACTGGAGAGAGACCCAGTACTTC. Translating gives CASSLRRDWRETQYF. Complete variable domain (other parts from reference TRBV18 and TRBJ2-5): NAGVMQNPRHLVRRRGQEARLRCSPMKGHSHVYWYRQLPEEGLKFMVYLQKENIIDESGMPKERFSAEFPKEGPSILRIQQVVRGDSAAYFCASSLRRDWRETQYFGPGTRLLVL.